This TCR beta chain was documented in a study of shared clonotypes between healthy human individuals. For the study at large: A few men and two women, aged 18 to 49, were donors.

Study-wide points: For sorted subsets, rarefaction showed incomplete sequencing despite large depth. For naive CD4 cells, around 5% of clonotypes were shared across a handful of donors.

At a deep level, the assay was run. Profiled with immunoSEQ multiplex PCR; TCRdb holds only in-frame clones, not every one. The data contain about 2 million clones, about 95% of them seen just once; the ten biggest clones take up approximately 1.2%. V dropped 7 bases and J dropped 5 bases, with 20 bases sitting between them. The germline gives CDR1 MNHEY, CDR2 SMNVEV (reference sequence). There are 15 residues in the CDR3. Naive CD8 cells comprised CD45RO-negative, CCR7-positively selected cells, excluding terminally differentiated effector memory CD45RA+ cells. This clone was seen once. Antigen: not known.

The V gene is TRBV27, the J gene TRBJ2-5, with D tentatively TRBD2 (7 bases). The sequenced sample consisted of naive CD8+ T cells sorted from blood. The source is a man younger than 35 in good health. CDR3 coding DNA: TGTGCCAGCACCTCACGGGGGGCGGCTCGCGAGACCCAGTACTTC. Translation gives CASTSRGAARETQYF.